The next 27 T cell receptor beta chains were all read from a single sample in a study of T cells after yellow fever vaccination. TCRdb reprocessed the 5' RACE reads with MiXCR, giving one entry per CDR3 protein. This sample has some 96,000 distinct CDR3 sequences, with about 8.2% found just once. The input for sequencing was CD8+ T cells not binding an NS4B(214-222) dextramer, sorted from PBMCs, taken roughly 14 days after the first yellow fever vaccination. Every receptor here comes from a man aged 18 to 30 who received the YFV17D yellow fever vaccine.

The sample holds many counts of this clonotype. The V and J genes are TRBV12-3 or TRBV12-4 and TRBJ2-1; tentative D call: TRBD1 (6 bases). The CDR3 loop spans 13 amino acids. The V end was cut by 8 bases, the J end by 4 bases, with 12 bases between. Here the CDR3 DNA reads TGTGCCAGCGGCACAGGGTTATACAATGAGCAGTTCTTC. This translates into CASGTGLYNEQFF.

This clonotype was observed a few times. This chain connects TRBV6-5 to TRBJ2-2; 10 bases are a match to TRBD1. CDR1 MNHEY and CDR2 SVGAGI come from the germline V gene. Germline trimming cut 4 bases from V and 6 bases from J; bases unmatched to any gene: 5. The CDR3 contains 15 residues. In DNA form, the CDR3 reads TGTGCCAGCAGTTGGGGGACAGGGGACGCCGGGGAGCTGTTTTTT. Amino acids: CASSWGTGDAGELFF.

The sample holds many counts of this clonotype. The rearrangement links TRBV29-1 to TRBJ2-7, with 11 bases matching TRBD1. The CDR3 has 14 residues. Germline-derived CDR1 and CDR2 are SQVTM and ANQGSEA. The ends lost 1 base at V and 5 bases at J; junction bases unmatched: 4. CDR3 sequence reads: CSVEGDRGMDEQYV. The CDR3 DNA sequence: TGCAGCGTTGAAGGGGACAGGGGGATGGACGAGCAGTACGTC.

This clonotype was recorded a few times. This chain uses TRBV24-1 with TRBJ2-2; D gene ambiguous. CDR1 KGHDR and CDR2 SFDVKD come from the germline V gene. Deletions cut 6 bases from V and 4 bases from J, with 14 bases between. The CDR3 extends over 15 amino acids. The CDR3, as DNA: TGTGCCACCAGTCCAGGAGCCTTAGGCACCGGGGAGCTGTTTTTT. Encoded protein: CATSPGALGTGELFF.

The V call is TRBV24-1, the J call TRBJ2-2; TRBD1 might be the D (6 bases). The germline V gene has CDR1 KGHDR and CDR2 SFDVKD. Trimming took 4 bases from V and 3 from J, leaving 14 bases between them. The CDR3 is 16 residues long. The chain's CDR3 is CATSDGQQGYTGELFF. In DNA, the CDR3 is TGTGCCACCAGTGACGGGCAACAGGGATACACCGGGGAGCTGTTTTTT.

CDR3: CASSRRQGKSGANVLTF. As DNA, the CDR3 is TGTGCCAGTAGTAGAAGACAGGGCAAGTCGGGGGCCAACGTCCTGACTTTC. The chain recombines TRBV19 with TRBJ2-6; 7 nucleotides match TRBD1. The CDR3 sequence is 17 residues long. With 4 bases clipped from V and 4 bases from J, the junction kept 10 bases outside the gene matches. Germline V gives CDR1 LNHDA, CDR2 SQIVND (reference sequence).

The chain joins TRBV20-1 to TRBJ1-2; 8 bases align to TRBD1. V shed 6 bases, J shed 4 bases, and the junction held 10 bases outside the gene matches. The CDR3 length is 14 residues. CDR1 DFQATT and CDR2 SNEGSKA come from the germline V gene (reference sequence). In DNA form, the CDR3 reads TGCAGTGCCCCCCAGGGGGCGGCCCTCTATGGCTACACCTTC. It encodes CSAPQGAALYGYTF.

This clonotype was seen ten or more times. The genes are TRBV2 and TRBJ2-2; D unresolved. Trimming took 8 bases from V and 5 from J, leaving 6 bases between them. The germline V gene has CDR1 SNHLY and CDR2 FYNNEI. The CDR3 runs to 11 residues. The CDR3: CASLGTGELFF. CDR3 DNA sequence: TGTGCCAGCCTCGGTACCGGGGAGCTGTTTTTT.

This clonotype showed up just a few times. This chain links TRBV7-8 with TRBJ2-2, with D hard to call. V lost 2 bases and J lost 6, with 7 bases in between. The CDR3 covers 13 residues. Germline-derived CDR1 and CDR2 are SGHVS and FQNEAQ. The CDR3 sequence is CASSLSVSGELFF. Written as DNA, the CDR3 is TGTGCCAGCAGCTTATCGGTGTCCGGGGAGCTGTTTTTT.

At least ten counts were recorded for this clonotype. The chain combines TRBV20-1 with TRBJ2-1; D gene unclear. Germline V gene sequence: CDR1 DFQATT, CDR2 SNEGSKA (reference sequence). CDR3 length equals 14 residues. The V and J ends lost 6 bases and 6 bases respectively, with 18 bases between them. The CDR3 loop reads CSASAPYISNEQFF. The CDR3 DNA reads TGCAGTGCCTCGGCCCCCTACATAAGCAATGAGCAGTTCTTC.

This clonotype was found a few times. The rearrangement links TRBV7-9 to TRBJ2-2, with 13 bases aligning to TRBD2. V lost 3 bases, J lost 7 bases, and 8 bases stayed unmatched. The CDR3 has 17 residues. The germline CDR1 and CDR2 sequences are SEHNR and FQNEAQ (reference sequence). In DNA, the CDR3 is TGTGCCAGCAGCTTCGAACTAGCGGGGGGGAGCTTCGGGGAGCTGTTTTTT. Encoded protein: CASSFELAGGSFGELFF.

A note on this clonotype: Lacking the conserved final phenylalanine or tryptophan, this CDR3 likely reflects a read error. This chain links TRBV7-9 with TRBJ2-7; 8 bases match TRBD1. The length of the CDR3 is 14 residues. Germline values: CDR1 SEHNR, CDR2 FQNEAQ (reference sequence). J lost 6 bases, V lost 5 bases, and 9 bases had no gene match. The CDR3 spells CASSATGGPIEQYC. For the CDR3, the DNA is TGTGCCAGCAGCGCCACAGGGGGTCCGATCGAGCAGTACTGC.

In its sample, this clonotype was seen a few times. The rearrangement uses TRBV6-5 and TRBJ1-5; D gene ambiguous. Germline lookup yields CDR1 MNHEY and CDR2 SVGAGI. CDR3 length: 11 residues. Trimming shortened V by 8 bases and J by 4 bases, and 6 bases separated the two germline ends. Here the CDR3 reads CASGDNQPQHF. CDR3 sequence (DNA): TGTGCCAGCGGTGATAATCAGCCCCAGCATTTT.

Ten or more counts support this clonotype. CDR3 residues: CASSQDPAGTGNTIYF. The CDR3 DNA follows: TGCGCCAGCAGCCAAGATCCAGCGGGAACTGGAAACACCATATATTTT. This rearrangement joins TRBV4-3 to TRBJ1-3; D is uncertain. The V gene's germline CDR1 is LGHNA and CDR2 YSLEER. The CDR3 has 16 residues. The V end lost 0 bases, the J end lost 2 bases, and 11 bases lay between the germline ends.

The chain links TRBV11-1 to TRBJ2-7, with TRBD1 as a possible D gene (5 bases). Per germline, CDR1 SGHAT and CDR2 FQDESV (reference sequence). V was cut by 2 bases and J by 2 bases, with 19 bases left in between. This CDR3 is 17 amino acids long. The CDR3 region has the DNA TGTGCCAGCAGCTTAAATTCTGGGCGGACATTCACCTACGAGCAGTACTTC. It encodes CASSLNSGRTFTYEQYF.

The gene calls are TRBV10-3 and TRBJ1-1, with D maybe TRBD1 (6 bases). The CDR3 covers 10 residues. Germline CDR1 is ENHRY and CDR2 is SYGVKD. V gave up 10 bases and J gave up 5 bases, with 8 bases separating them. CDR3 region: CATQGTEAFF. The CDR3 DNA reads as TGTGCCACCCAGGGGACTGAAGCTTTCTTT.

This clonotype was counted between two and nine times. The J gene is TRBJ2-3, the V gene TRBV4-2; D uncertain. Trimming removed 4 bases at V and 0 bases at J, with 11 bases between. Germline-derived CDR1 and CDR2 are LGHNA and YNFKEQ. The CDR3 is made up of 15 amino acids. This chain's CDR3 is CASSPRVASTDTQYF. The DNA for the CDR3 is TGTGCCAGCAGCCCAAGAGTAGCTAGCACAGATACGCAGTATTTT.

Only a few counts were recorded for this clonotype. The chain links TRBV4-1 to TRBJ1-3; D ambiguous. The CDR3 has 15 residues. CDR1 and CDR2 (germline): MGHRA, YSYEKL. Trimming took 4 bases from V and 4 from J, leaving 14 bases between them. Here the CDR3 reads CASSPISLGGNTIYF. In DNA, the CDR3 is TGCGCCAGCAGCCCGATTAGCCTAGGCGGAAACACCATATATTTT.

This clonotype occurred a few times. The chain combines TRBV29-1 with TRBJ2-3; 9 bases agree with TRBD2. The trim removed 1 base at V and 2 bases at J, leaving 4 bases unmatched. In germline, CDR1 is SQVTM, CDR2 ANQGSEA. The CDR3 covers 15 residues. The CDR3 DNA follows: TGCAGCGTTGAAGTAAGCGGGGGGATCACAGATACGCAGTATTTT. It specifies CSVEVSGGITDTQYF.

This clonotype turned up a few times. The chain carries TRBV12-3 or TRBV12-4 and TRBJ1-6; TRBD1 might be the D (5 bases). The V end was cut by 7 bases, the J end by 7 bases, with 14 bases between. The CDR3 contains 14 residues. In DNA, the CDR3 is TGTGCCAGCATCTGGGGGGGAAGCAATTCACCCCTCCACTTT. Translated: CASIWGGSNSPLHF.

The chain is built from TRBV7-2 and TRBJ2-3; 13 nucleotides agree with TRBD2. Germline loops: CDR1 SGHTA, CDR2 FQGNSA. The CDR3 totals 16 residues. V lost 6 bases and J lost 4; bases outside the gene matches: 7. Written as DNA, the CDR3 is TGTGCCAGCAGGCCAACTAGCGGGGGGGTTGCAGATACGCAGTATTTT. This gives the protein CASRPTSGGVADTQYF. The full variable domain, completed using reference TRBV7-2 and TRBJ2-3, is GAGVSQSPSNKVTEKGKDVELRCDPISGHTALYWYRQSLGQGLEFLIYFQGNSAPDKSGLPSDRFSAERTGGSVSTLTIQRTQQEDSAVYLCASRPTSGGVADTQYFGPGTRLTVL.

The CDR3 here is CASSQDASGGDEQYV. As DNA, the CDR3 is TGTGCCAGCAGCCAAGACGCTAGCGGGGGGGACGAGCAGTACGTC. The chain has TRBV3-1 and TRBJ2-7, with 12 bases identical to TRBD2. CDR1 is LGHDT and CDR2 is YNNKEL in the germline V gene (reference sequence). V lost 0 bases to trimming and J lost 5 bases; unmatched junction nucleotides: 2. The CDR3 length is 15 residues.

This clonotype was seen more than once but under ten times. The rearrangement links TRBV28 to TRBJ2-3; D is ambiguous. The CDR3 sequence is 14 residues long. Trimming pared 4 bases from V and 1 base from J, leaving 9 bases between. Germline V gene data show CDR1 as MDHEN and CDR2 as SYDVKM. DNA of the CDR3: TGTGCCAGCAGTTCGCGTCTCGGCACAGATACGCAGTATTTT. Protein product: CASSSRLGTDTQYF. Filled out from reference TRBV28 and TRBJ2-3, the complete variable domain reads DVKVTQSSRYLVKRTGEKVFLECVQDMDHENMFWYRQDPGLGLRLIYFSYDVKMKEKGDIPEGYSVSREKKERFSLILESASTNQTSMYLCASSSRLGTDTQYFGPGTRLTVL.

This clonotype was recorded a few times. CDR3 loop: CASSLVVGGRETQYF. The CDR3 DNA sequence: TGTGCCAGCAGCTTAGTCGTAGGGGGCCGAGAGACCCAGTACTTC. The chain joins TRBV7-9 to TRBJ2-5; 7 nucleotides align to TRBD1. V shed 1 base and J 4 bases; nucleotides not matched to a gene: 6. Germline V gene lookup returns CDR1 SEHNR and CDR2 FQNEAQ (reference sequence). The CDR3 totals 15 residues.

DNA for the CDR3: TGTGCCAGCAGCCAAGCGGGGGGAGGAGATACGCAGTATTTT. It is translated as CASSQAGGGDTQYF. The chain combines TRBV7-6 with TRBJ2-3; 9 nucleotides line up with TRBD2. The CDR3 loop spans 14 amino acids. Germline CDR1 SGHVS, CDR2 FNYEAQ. V gave up 5 bases and J gave up 5 bases; unmatched junction bases: 5.

The rearrangement uses TRBV7-3 and TRBJ2-3; the match to TRBD2 covers 8 bases. The germline gives CDR1 SGHTA, CDR2 FQGTGA. Trimming removed 5 bases from V and 3 bases from J; junction bases left unmatched: 13. This CDR3 comprises 17 residues. CDR3 nucleotides: TGTGCCAGCAGCCAAGACCCGACTGGACTAGCTACAGATACGCAGTATTTT. Translation: CASSQDPTGLATDTQYF. The variable domain in full, completed from reference TRBV7-3 and TRBJ2-3, reads GAGVSQTPSNKVTEKGKYVELRCDPISGHTALYWYRQSLGQGPEFLIYFQGTGAADDSGLPNDRFFAVRPEGSVSTLKIQRTERGDSAVYLCASSQDPTGLATDTQYFGPGTRLTVL.

This clonotype turned up a few times. V gene TRBV20-1 combines with J gene TRBJ2-1, with unresolved D. Germline values: CDR1 DFQATT, CDR2 SNEGSKA (reference sequence). Trimming stripped 3 bases from V and 6 bases from J, with 12 bases between. The CDR3 is 13 residues long. The CDR3 is CSARAAPSNEQFF. The CDR3, as DNA: TGCAGTGCTAGGGCGGCGCCTAGCAATGAGCAGTTCTTC.